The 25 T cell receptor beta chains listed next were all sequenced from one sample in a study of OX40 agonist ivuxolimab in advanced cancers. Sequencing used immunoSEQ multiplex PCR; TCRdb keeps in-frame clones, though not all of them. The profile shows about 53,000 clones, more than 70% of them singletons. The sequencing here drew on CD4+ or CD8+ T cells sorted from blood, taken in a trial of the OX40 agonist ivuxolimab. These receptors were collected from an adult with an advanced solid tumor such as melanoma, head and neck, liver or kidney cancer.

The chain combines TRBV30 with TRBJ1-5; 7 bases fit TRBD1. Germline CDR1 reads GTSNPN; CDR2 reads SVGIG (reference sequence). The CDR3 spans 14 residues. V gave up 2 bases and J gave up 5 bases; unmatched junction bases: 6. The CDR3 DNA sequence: TGTGCCTGGAGTCAGGACCAGGGGGATCAGCCCCAGCATTTT. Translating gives CAWSQDQGDQPQHF.

As DNA, the CDR3 is TGTGCCAGTAGTCCGCCGCAAACCAGGGGGCCTAAAGGGACAGATACGCAGTATTTT. It specifies CASSPPQTRGPKGTDTQYF. The V call is TRBV19, the J call TRBJ2-3; TRBD1 matches at 8 bases. In germline, CDR1 is LNHDA, CDR2 SQIVND (reference sequence). V gave up 5 bases and J gave up 3 bases; unmatched junction bases: 19. There are 19 residues in the CDR3.

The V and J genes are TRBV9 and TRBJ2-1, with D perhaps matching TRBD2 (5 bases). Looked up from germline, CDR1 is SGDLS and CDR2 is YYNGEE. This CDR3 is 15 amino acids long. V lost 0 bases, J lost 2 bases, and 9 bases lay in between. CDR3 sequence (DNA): TGTGCCAGCAGCGTAGGGGGAGAGACCTACAATGAGCAGTTCTTC. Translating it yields CASSVGGETYNEQFF. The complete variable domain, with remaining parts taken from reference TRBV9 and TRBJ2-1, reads DSGVTQTPKHLITATGQRVTLRCSPRSGDLSVYWYQQSLDQGLQFLIQYYNGEERAKGNILERFSAQQFPDLHSELNLSSLELGDSALYFCASSVGGETYNEQFFGPGTRLTVL.

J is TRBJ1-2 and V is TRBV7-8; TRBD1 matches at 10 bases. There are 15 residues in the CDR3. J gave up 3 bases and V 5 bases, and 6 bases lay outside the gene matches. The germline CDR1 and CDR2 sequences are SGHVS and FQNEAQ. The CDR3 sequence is CASSKRTGGDYGYTF. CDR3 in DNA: TGTGCCAGCAGCAAACGGACAGGGGGTGACTATGGCTACACCTTC.

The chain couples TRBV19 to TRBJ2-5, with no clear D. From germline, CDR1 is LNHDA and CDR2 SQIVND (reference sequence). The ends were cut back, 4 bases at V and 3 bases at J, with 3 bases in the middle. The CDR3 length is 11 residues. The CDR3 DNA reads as TGTGCCAGTAGTAGAAAAGAGACCCAGTACTTC. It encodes CASSRKETQYF.

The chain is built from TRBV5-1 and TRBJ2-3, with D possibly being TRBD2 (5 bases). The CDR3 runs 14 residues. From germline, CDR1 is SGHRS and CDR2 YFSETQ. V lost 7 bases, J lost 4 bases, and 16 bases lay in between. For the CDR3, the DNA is TGCGCCAGCTACCGTCTTGGAGGACCAGATACGCAGTATTTT. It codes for CASYRLGGPDTQYF.

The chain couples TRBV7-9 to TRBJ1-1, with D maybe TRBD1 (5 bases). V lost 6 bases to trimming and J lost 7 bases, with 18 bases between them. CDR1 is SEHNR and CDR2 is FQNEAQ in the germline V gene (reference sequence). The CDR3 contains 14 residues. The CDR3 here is CASSHPPPGVEAFF. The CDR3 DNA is TGTGCCAGCAGTCACCCTCCTCCGGGGGTTGAAGCTTTCTTT.

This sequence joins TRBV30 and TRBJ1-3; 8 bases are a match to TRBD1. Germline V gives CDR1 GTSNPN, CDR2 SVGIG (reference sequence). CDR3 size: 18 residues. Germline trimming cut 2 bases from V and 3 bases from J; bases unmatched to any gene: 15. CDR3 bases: TGTGCCTGGAGTAGGGCAGGGGGCCGGATCGTCCATGGAAACACCATATATTTT. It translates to CAWSRAGGRIVHGNTIYF.

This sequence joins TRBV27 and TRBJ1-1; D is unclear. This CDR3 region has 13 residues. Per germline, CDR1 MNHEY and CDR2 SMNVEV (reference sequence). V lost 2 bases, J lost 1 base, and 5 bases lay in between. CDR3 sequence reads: CASSLRQNTEAFF. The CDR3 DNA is TGTGCCAGCAGTTTAAGACAGAACACTGAAGCTTTCTTT.

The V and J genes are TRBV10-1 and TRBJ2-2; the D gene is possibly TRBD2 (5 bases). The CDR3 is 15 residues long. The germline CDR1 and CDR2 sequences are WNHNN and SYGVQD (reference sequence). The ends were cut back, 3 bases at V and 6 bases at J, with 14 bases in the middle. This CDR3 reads CASSESGSLAGELFF. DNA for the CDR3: TGCGCCAGCAGTGAATCGGGAAGTCTGGCCGGGGAGCTGTTTTTT.

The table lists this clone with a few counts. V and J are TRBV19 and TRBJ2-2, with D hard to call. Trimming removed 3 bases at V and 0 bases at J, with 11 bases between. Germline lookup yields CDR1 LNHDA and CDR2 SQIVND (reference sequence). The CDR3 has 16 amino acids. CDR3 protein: CASSMGIGANTGELFF. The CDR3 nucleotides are TGTGCCAGTAGTATGGGCATAGGAGCGAACACCGGGGAGCTGTTTTTT.

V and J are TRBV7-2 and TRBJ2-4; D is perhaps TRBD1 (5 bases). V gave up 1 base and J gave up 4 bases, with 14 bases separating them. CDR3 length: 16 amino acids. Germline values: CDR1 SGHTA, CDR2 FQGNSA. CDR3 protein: CASSLGNSKGKNIQYF. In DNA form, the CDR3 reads TGTGCCAGCAGCTTAGGTAACAGTAAGGGGAAAAACATTCAGTACTTC.

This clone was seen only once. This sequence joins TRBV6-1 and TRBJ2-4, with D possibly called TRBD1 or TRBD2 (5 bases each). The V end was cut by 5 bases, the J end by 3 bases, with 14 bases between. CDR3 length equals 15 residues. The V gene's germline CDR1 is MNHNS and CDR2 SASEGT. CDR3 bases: TGTGCCAGCAGTTCGGGGCCAACCAACAAAAACATTCAGTACTTC. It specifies CASSSGPTNKNIQYF.

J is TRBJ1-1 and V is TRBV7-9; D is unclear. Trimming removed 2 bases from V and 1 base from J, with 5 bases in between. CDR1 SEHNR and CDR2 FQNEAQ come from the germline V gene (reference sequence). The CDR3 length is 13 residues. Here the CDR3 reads CASSLSRNTEAFF. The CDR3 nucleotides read TGTGCCAGCAGCTTAAGTCGGAACACTGAAGCTTTCTTT. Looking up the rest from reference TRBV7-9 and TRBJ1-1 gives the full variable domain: DTGVSQNPRHKITKRGQNVTFRCDPISEHNRLYWYRQTLGQGPEFLTYFQNEAQLEKSRLLSDRFSAERPKGSFSTLEIQRTEQGDSAMYLCASSLSRNTEAFFGQGTRLTVV.

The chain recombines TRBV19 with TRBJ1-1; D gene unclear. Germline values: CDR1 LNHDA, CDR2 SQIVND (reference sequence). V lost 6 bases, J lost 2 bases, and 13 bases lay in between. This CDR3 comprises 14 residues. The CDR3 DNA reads TGTGCCAGTAGCCCTCAGGCCGTTAACACTGAAGCTTTCTTT. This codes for CASSPQAVNTEAFF.

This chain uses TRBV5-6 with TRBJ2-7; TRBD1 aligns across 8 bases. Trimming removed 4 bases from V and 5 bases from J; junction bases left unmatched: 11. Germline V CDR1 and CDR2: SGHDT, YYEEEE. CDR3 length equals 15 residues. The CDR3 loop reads CASSPPSGGGHEQYF. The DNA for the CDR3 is TGTGCCAGCAGCCCCCCGTCAGGGGGCGGCCACGAGCAGTACTTC.

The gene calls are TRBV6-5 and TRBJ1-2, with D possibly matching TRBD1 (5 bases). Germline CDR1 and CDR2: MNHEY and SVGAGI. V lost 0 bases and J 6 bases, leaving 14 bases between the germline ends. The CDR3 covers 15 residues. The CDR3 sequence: CASSYSTDTFNGYTF. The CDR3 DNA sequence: TGTGCCAGCAGTTACTCGACAGATACCTTTAATGGCTACACCTTC.

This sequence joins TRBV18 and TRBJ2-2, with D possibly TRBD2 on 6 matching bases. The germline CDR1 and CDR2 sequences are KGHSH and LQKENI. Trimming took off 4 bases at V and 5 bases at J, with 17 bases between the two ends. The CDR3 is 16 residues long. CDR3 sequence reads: CASSLRQWTTTGELFF. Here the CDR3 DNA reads TGTGCCAGCTCACTCCGGCAGTGGACTACGACCGGGGAGCTGTTTTTT.

CDR3 amino acids: CAWSGEGKAKNIQYF. The CDR3 coding sequence is TGTGCCTGGAGTGGGGAGGGGAAAGCCAAAAACATTCAGTACTTC. The chain is built from TRBV30 and TRBJ2-4; 7 bases are a match to TRBD2. The trim removed 1 base at V and 0 bases at J, leaving 3 bases unmatched. The CDR3 loop spans 15 amino acids. From germline, CDR1 is GTSNPN and CDR2 SVGIG (reference sequence).

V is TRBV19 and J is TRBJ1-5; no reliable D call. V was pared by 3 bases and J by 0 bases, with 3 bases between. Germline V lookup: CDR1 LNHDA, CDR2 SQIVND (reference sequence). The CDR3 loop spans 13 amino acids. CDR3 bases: TGTGCCAGTAGTATGAATAGCAATCAGCCCCAGCATTTT. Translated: CASSMNSNQPQHF.

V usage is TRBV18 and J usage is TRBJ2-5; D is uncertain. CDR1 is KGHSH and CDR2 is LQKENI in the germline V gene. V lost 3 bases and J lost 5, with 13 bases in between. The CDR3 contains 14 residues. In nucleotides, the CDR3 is TGTGCCAGCTCACCGACGAACGTGGAGGAGACCCAGTACTTC. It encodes CASSPTNVEETQYF.

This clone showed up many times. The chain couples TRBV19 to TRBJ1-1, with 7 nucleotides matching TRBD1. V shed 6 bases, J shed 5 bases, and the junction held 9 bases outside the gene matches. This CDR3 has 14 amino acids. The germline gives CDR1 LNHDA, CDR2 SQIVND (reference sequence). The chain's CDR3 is CASSPQGRRTEAFF. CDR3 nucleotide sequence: TGTGCCAGTAGCCCACAGGGGAGGAGGACTGAAGCTTTCTTT.

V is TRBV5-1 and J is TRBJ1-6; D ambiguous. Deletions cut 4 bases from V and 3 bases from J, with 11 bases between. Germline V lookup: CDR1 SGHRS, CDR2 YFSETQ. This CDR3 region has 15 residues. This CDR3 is CASSPQVLYNSPLHF. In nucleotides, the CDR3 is TGCGCCAGCAGCCCCCAGGTCCTCTATAATTCACCCCTCCACTTT.

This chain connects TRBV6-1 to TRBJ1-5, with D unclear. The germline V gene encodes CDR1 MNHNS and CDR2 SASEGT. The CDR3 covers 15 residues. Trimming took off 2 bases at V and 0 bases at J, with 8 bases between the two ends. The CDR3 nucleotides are TGTGCCAGCAGTGAAAGTCCCCTTAGCAATCAGCCCCAGCATTTT. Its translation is CASSESPLSNQPQHF.

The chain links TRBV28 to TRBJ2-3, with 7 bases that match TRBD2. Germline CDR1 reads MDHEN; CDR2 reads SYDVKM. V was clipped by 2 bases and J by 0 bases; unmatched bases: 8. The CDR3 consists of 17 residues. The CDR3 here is CASSLAGGGTSTDTQYF. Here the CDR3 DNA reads TGTGCCAGCAGTTTAGCTGGGGGGGGGACTAGCACAGATACGCAGTATTTT.